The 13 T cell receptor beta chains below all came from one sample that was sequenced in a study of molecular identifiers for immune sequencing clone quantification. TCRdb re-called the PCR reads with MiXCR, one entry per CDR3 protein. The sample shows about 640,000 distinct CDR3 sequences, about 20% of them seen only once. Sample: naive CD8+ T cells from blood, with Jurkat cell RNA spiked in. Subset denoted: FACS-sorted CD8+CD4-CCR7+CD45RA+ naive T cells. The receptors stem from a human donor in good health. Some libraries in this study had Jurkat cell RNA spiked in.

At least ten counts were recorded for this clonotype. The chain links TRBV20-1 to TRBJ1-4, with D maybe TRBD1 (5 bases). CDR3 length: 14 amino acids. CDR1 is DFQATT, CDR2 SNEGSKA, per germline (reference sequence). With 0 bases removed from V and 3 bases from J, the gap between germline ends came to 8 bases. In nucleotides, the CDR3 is TGCAGTGCTAGAGAGTGGGGGGCTAATGAAAAACTGTTTTTT. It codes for CSAREWGANEKLFF.

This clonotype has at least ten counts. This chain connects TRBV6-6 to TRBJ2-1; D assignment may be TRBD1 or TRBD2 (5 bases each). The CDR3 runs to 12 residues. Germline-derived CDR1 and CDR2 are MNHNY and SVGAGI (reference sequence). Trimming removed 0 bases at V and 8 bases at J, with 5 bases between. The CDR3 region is CASSYSGDEQFF. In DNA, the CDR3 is TGTGCCAGCAGTTACTCGGGGGATGAGCAGTTCTTC.

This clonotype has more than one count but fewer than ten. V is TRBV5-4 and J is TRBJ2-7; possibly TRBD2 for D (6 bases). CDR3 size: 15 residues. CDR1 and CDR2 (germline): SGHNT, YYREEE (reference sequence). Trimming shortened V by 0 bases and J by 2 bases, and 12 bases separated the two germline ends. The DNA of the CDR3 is TGTGCCAGCAGCTTGGGGATAGCGGTTACCTACGAGCAGTACTTC. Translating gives CASSLGIAVTYEQYF. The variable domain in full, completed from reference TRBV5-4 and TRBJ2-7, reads ETGVTQSPTHLIKTRGQQVTLRCSSQSGHNTVSWYQQALGQGPQFIFQYYREEENGRGNFPPRFSGLQFPNYSSELNVNALELDDSALYLCASSLGIAVTYEQYFGPGTRLTVT.

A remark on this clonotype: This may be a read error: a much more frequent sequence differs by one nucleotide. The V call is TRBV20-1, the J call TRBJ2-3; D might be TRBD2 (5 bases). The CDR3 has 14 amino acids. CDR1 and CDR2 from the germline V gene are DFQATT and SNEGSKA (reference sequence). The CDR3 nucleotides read TGCAGTGCTATACCTCTATCTAGCACAAATACGCAGTATTTT. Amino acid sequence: CSAIPLSSTNTQYF.

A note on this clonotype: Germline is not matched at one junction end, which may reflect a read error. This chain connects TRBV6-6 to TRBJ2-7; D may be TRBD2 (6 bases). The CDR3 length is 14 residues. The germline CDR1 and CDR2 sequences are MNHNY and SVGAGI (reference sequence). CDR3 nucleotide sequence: TGTGCCAGCAGGGGAGGACGGTACTCCTACGTGCAGTACTTC. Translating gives CASRGGRYSYVQYF.

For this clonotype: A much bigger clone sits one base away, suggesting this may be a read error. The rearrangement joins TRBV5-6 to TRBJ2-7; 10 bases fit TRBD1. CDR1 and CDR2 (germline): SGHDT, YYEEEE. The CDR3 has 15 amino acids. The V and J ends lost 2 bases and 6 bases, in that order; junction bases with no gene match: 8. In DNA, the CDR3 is TGTGCCAGCAGCTTTTGGGACAGGGGCACCTGCGAGCAGTACTTC. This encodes CASSFWDRGTCEQYF.

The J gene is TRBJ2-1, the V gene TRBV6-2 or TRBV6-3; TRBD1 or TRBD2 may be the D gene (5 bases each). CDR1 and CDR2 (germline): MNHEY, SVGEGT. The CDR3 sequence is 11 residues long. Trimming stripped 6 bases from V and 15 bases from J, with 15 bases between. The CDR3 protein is CASSQRRGAFF. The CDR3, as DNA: TGTGCCAGCAGCCAAAGGAGAGGGGCGTTCTTC.

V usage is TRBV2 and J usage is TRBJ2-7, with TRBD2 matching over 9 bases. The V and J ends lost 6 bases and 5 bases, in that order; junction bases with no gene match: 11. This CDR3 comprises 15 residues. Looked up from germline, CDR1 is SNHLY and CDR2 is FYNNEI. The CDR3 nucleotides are TGTGCCAGCAGGAGTAGCGGGGGCCTTTCCCACGAGCAGTACTTC. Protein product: CASRSSGGLSHEQYF.

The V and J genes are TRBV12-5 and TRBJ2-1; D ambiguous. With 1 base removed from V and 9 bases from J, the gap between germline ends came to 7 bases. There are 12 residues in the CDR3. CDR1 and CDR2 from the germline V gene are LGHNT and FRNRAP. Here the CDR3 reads CASGLGSSEQFF. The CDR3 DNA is TGTGCTAGTGGTTTGGGTAGCAGTGAGCAGTTCTTC.

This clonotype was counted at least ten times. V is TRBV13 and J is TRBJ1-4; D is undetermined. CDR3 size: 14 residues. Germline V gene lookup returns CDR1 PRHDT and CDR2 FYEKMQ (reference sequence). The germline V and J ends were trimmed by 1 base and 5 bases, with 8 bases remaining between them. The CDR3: CASSLAAPNEKLFF. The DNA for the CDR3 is TGTGCCAGCAGCTTAGCGGCACCAAATGAAAAACTGTTTTTT.

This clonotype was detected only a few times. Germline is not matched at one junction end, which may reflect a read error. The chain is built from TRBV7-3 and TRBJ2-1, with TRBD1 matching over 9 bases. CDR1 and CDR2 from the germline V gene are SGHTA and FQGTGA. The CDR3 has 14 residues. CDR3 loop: CASSSTGGYSEQFF. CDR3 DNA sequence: TGTGCCAGCAGCTCCACAGGGGGCTACAGTGAGCAGTTCTTC.

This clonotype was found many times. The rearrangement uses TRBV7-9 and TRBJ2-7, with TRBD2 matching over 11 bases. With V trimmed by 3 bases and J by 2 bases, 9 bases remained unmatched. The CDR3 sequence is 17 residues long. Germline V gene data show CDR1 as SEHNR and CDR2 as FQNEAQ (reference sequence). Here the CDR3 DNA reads TGTGCCAGCAGCTTGACCCACGGGACTAGCGGCCCCTACGAGCAGTACTTC. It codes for CASSLTHGTSGPYEQYF.

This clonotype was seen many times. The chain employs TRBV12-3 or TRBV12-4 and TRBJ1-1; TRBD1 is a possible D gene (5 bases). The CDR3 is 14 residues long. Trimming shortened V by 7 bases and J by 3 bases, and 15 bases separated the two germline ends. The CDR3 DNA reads TGTGCCAGCACCCGGGGGGGTACGGACACTGAAGCTTTCTTT. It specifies CASTRGGTDTEAFF.